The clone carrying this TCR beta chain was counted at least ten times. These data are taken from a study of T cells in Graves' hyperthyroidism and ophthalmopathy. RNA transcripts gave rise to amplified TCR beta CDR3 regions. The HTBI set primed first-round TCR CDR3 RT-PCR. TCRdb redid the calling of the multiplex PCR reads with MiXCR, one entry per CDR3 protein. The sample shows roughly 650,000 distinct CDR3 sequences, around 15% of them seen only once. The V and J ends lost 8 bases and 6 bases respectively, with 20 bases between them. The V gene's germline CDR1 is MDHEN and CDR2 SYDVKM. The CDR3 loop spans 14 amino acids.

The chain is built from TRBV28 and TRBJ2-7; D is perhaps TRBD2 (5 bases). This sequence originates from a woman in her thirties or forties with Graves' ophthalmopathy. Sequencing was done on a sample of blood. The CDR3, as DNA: TGTGCCAGCGGCGAGGGTGGCACCCTCTTCGAGCAGTACTTC. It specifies CASGEGGTLFEQYF.